Presented here are 13 T cell receptor beta chains from one specimen sequenced in a study of shared clonotypes between healthy human individuals. Here immunoSEQ multiplex PCR was the method, and the copy in TCRdb shows in-frame clones only, minus some. The sample yields around 500,000 clones, roughly 80% seen once. The sequencing sample was made of PBMCs. These receptors all stem from a woman between 40 and 55 years old in good health. Some clones in this sample may be carry-over from other donors' samples.

The chain has TRBV6-5 and TRBJ2-5, with a possible D match to TRBD1 (5 bases). Germline lookup yields CDR1 MNHEY and CDR2 SVGAGI. The CDR3 is 15 residues long. V was shortened by 2 bases and J by 4 bases, with 14 bases between the two germline ends. The CDR3 here is CASSYDLERGETQYF. The CDR3 nucleotides are TGTGCCAGCAGTTACGATCTCGAAAGGGGAGAGACCCAGTACTTC.

As for this clone: This likely reflects a read error, since a far larger clone is one base away. Other DNA variants within this sample encode the same CDR3. The chain employs TRBV29-1 and TRBJ2-5; 11 bases map to TRBD2. The J call is doubtful: the DNA matches TRBJ2-7 better. The CDR3 covers 13 residues. Germline CDR1 and CDR2: SQVTM and ANQGSEA. As DNA, the CDR3 is TGCAGCGTTGCGGGACTAGCGGTACACGAGCAGTACTTC. Translated, it gives CSVAGLAVHEQYF.

On this clone: It is likely a read error: a sequence one base away is far more abundant. The CDR3 sequence: CATRLAGYTGELFF. The DNA of the CDR3 is TGTGCCACCAGACTAGCGGGATACACCGGGGAGCTGTTTTTT. The V gene is TRBV6-1, the J gene TRBJ2-2; 11 bases line up with TRBD2. With 10 bases clipped from V and 3 bases from J, the junction kept 4 bases outside the gene matches. Germline-derived CDR1 and CDR2 are MNHNS and SASEGT. CDR3 length: 14 amino acids.

V and J are TRBV2 and TRBJ2-7; TRBD1 matches at 11 bases. The V and J ends lost 6 bases and 9 bases, in that order; junction bases with no gene match: 4. This CDR3 contains 12 residues. Germline V CDR1 and CDR2: SNHLY, FYNNEI. The CDR3 DNA reads as TGTGCCAGCAGAGGACAGGGGGCCGGGCAGTACTTC. Amino acids: CASRGQGAGQYF.

The chain employs TRBV10-3 and TRBJ2-5, with D perhaps matching TRBD2 (5 bases). CDR1 is ENHRY and CDR2 is SYGVKD in the germline V gene. The V end lost 6 bases, the J end lost 3 bases, and 5 bases lay between the germline ends. This CDR3 comprises 11 residues. The CDR3 DNA reads TGTGCCATCAGAGCGGAAGAGACCCAGTACTTC. This encodes CAIRAEETQYF.

Notes on this clone: A far larger clone is one nucleotide away, so this likely arose from a read error. The V and J genes are TRBV29-1 and TRBJ1-4; 8 nucleotides align to TRBD1. CDR1 and CDR2 (germline): SQVTM, ANQGSEA. The trim removed 7 bases at V and 8 bases at J, leaving 18 bases unmatched. The CDR3 loop spans 16 amino acids. The CDR3 DNA sequence: TGCAGCGGTCCTCTCCGCCAGGACAGGGAGGACGAAAAACTGTTTTTT. Its translation is CSGPLRQDREDEKLFF.

The CDR3 bases are TGTGCCAGCAGCTTAGCGGGGTACAATGAGCAGTTCTTC. Protein: CASSLAGYNEQFF. The rearrangement links TRBV11-2 to TRBJ2-1; D possibly corresponds to TRBD2 (5 bases). Deletions cut 1 base from V and 4 bases from J, with 5 bases between. This CDR3 contains 13 residues. Germline lookup yields CDR1 SGHAT and CDR2 FQNNGV. Full variable domain (rest looked up from reference TRBV11-2 and TRBJ2-1): EAGVAQSPRYKIIEKRQSVAFWCNPISGHATLYWYQQILGQGPKLLIQFQNNGVVDDSQLPKDRFSAERLKGVDSTLKIQPAKLEDSAVYLCASSLAGYNEQFFGPGTRLTVL.

The rearrangement joins TRBV2 to TRBJ1-5, with a weak D call TRBD1 (5 bases). Germline lookup yields CDR1 SNHLY and CDR2 FYNNEI. V lost 7 bases and J lost 1, with 11 bases in between. The CDR3 is made up of 14 amino acids. The CDR3 region is CASNQGYSNQPQHF. DNA of the CDR3: TGTGCCAGCAATCAGGGATACAGCAATCAGCCCCAGCATTTT. Full variable domain (outside the CDR3, taken from reference TRBV2 and TRBJ1-5): EPEVTQTPSHQVTQMGQEVILRCVPISNHLYFYWYRQILGQKVEFLVSFYNNEISEKSEIFDDQFSVERPDGSNFTLKIRSTKLEDSAMYFCASNQGYSNQPQHFGDGTRLSIL.

This rearrangement joins TRBV5-5 to TRBJ1-5; 7 bases match TRBD1. The CDR3 totals 15 residues. V shed 4 bases and J 4 bases; nucleotides not matched to a gene: 8. Germline V gives CDR1 SGHKS, CDR2 YYEKEE (reference sequence). For the CDR3, the DNA is TGTGCCAGCAGCGGAAACAGGGGCCAAAATCAGCCCCAGCATTTT. The encoded protein is CASSGNRGQNQPQHF.

This clone has only a few counts. The chain is built from TRBV5-1 and TRBJ2-2; D not certain. The CDR3 consists of 13 residues. Germline CDR1 and CDR2: SGHRS and YFSETQ. V was shortened by 4 bases and J by 6 bases, with 10 bases between the two germline ends. Here the CDR3 DNA reads TGCGCCAGCAGCCCTGGTGGGTCCGGGGAGCTGTTTTTT. This sequence encodes CASSPGGSGELFF.

The V and J genes are TRBV18 and TRBJ2-7; the match to TRBD1 covers 10 bases. The junction had 3 bases not matched to a gene; V was cut back by 5 bases and J by 5 bases. This CDR3 has 13 residues. Germline V gene sequence: CDR1 KGHSH, CDR2 LQKENI. The CDR3 coding sequence is TGTGCCAGCTCAGCTGGGACAGGGGACGAGCAGTACTTC. Residues: CASSAGTGDEQYF. Looking up the rest from reference TRBV18 and TRBJ2-7 gives the full variable domain: NAGVMQNPRHLVRRRGQEARLRCSPMKGHSHVYWYRQLPEEGLKFMVYLQKENIIDESGMPKERFSAEFPKEGPSILRIQQVVRGDSAAYFCASSAGTGDEQYFGPGTRLTVT.

Written as DNA, the CDR3 is TGTGCCAGCAGCGCCGGGACTAGCTATACAGATACGCAGTATTTT. Translating gives CASSAGTSYTDTQYF. The rearrangement joins TRBV9 to TRBJ2-3, with 9 bases fitting TRBD2. Trimming cost V 3 bases and J 3 bases; bases outside gene matches: 5. Germline CDR1 SGDLS, CDR2 YYNGEE. The CDR3 is made up of 15 amino acids.

The CDR3 bases are TGTGCCAGCAGTTACGGGCAGGGGGCCTCCTACGAGCAGTACTTC. Its protein is CASSYGQGASYEQYF. This chain links TRBV6-6 with TRBJ2-7; TRBD1 matches at 8 bases. The ends lost 2 bases at V and 0 bases at J; junction bases unmatched: 3. This CDR3 has 15 amino acids. Per the germline V gene, CDR1 is MNHNY and CDR2 is SVGAGI (reference sequence).